This TCR beta chain was identified in a study of cytomegalovirus exposure and HLA in healthy donors. As for the study in general: Most genotyped donors, around 86% of about 360, had Caucasian-associated genetic ancestry. Notes on the study in general: Most TCR beta V segments were productive about 90% or about 30% of the time in an earlier analysis. Trimming of TCR beta V- and J-genes showed a link, identified in a later analysis, to a missense DCLRE1C variant.

This CDR3 comprises 12 residues. V dropped 2 bases and J dropped 5 bases, with 6 bases sitting between them. The germline V gene encodes CDR1 SNHLY and CDR2 FYNNEI. This clone has only one observation. Its antigen is still unknown. Within the sample, other DNA sequences also encode this same CDR3. The PCR contained 60 Vbeta and 13 Jbeta primers. Clones were read by immunoSEQ multiplex PCR, and TCRdb kept only the in-frame ones, dropping some. The data show 95,000 to 150,000 clones, approximately 80% seen once. The sequenced material came from PBMCs. This sequence joins TRBV2 and TRBJ2-5; D is ambiguous. This receptor was obtained from a female donor in good health and CMV-seropositive. The DNA for the CDR3 is TGTGCCAGCAGTGAACTACGGGAGACCCAGTACTTC. As protein: CASSELRETQYF.